This T cell receptor (beta chain) was sequenced during a study of OX40 agonist ivuxolimab in advanced cancers. Notes on the research overall: Ivuxolimab was an agonistic, fully human IgG2 monoclonal antibody directed against OX40 (CD134), a costimulatory receptor. The monotherapy dose-escalation portion (N ≈ 57 patients) of the phase I ivuxolimab trial is reported in the paper. In the dose-escalation cohort, around four fifths of patients were male, and the mean age was 60 years with a range of about 23 to 79. Prior anti-PD-1, anti-PD-L1 or anti-CTLA-4 therapy was permitted, and 30% to 45% of dose-escalation patients had received checkpoint inhibitors. Partial responses occurred in three dose-escalation patients, of whom one had hepatocellular carcinoma and two had cutaneous melanoma. Intravenous ivuxolimab was administered to patients every 2 weeks at six dose levels: 0.01, 0.1, 0.3, 1.5, 3 and 10 mg/kg. Peripheral TCRbeta sequencing was intended to test whether TCR sequence diversity was altered and clonal T-cell expansion was caused by ivuxolimab. Among the roughly 52 dose-escalation patients, some 20 had hepatocellular carcinoma, approximately 15 melanoma, 9 renal cell carcinoma and 9 head and neck cancer. What the work shows at the level of the full study, not this receptor alone: Clonal expansion of both CD4+ and CD8+ blood T cells was observed from baseline to week 6 at doses 0.1 to 3.0 mg/kg. After ivuxolimab, expanded clones were on average more numerous among CD8+ T cells than among CD4+ T cells. The antigen specificity of the clonally expanded peripheral T cells was not determined. Low levels of normalized T-cell clonal expansion were also seen in some nonresponding patients. Partial responders in the 0.1-3.0 mg/kg groups had among the lowest normalized peripheral clonal expansion, especially among CD8+ T cells.

Genomic DNA was extracted from sorted cells for sequencing of the TCRbeta CDR3 region. TCRbeta CDR3 regions were sequenced using the immunoSEQ Assay. This is the immuneACCESS table as TCRdb keeps it, with only in-frame sequences that have V and J called. A part of the clones is gone; compared with another copy, unresolved V genes explain less than half, and the rest is unexplained. This sample gives about 70,000 clones in total; 89% of them show up just once. The ten largest clones represent roughly 10% of the sample. Deletion took 4 bases off V and 4 bases off J, with a span of 13 bases between the germline ends. The germline V gene gives CDR1 as MGHRA and CDR2 as YSYEKL. The CDR3 runs 15 residues from the cysteine to the phenylalanine. The kept DNA is CDR3 alone, 45 bases in frame from the first base. Patients with a history of autoimmune disease or receiving systemic immunosuppression were excluded from the trial. Peripheral blood for TCR sequencing was collected from all dose cohorts at baseline, on cycle 4 day 1, and on cycle 7 day 1. Samples were obtained from an open-label, multicenter, first-in-human phase I dose-escalation trial of ivuxolimab. Adults with locally advanced or metastatic melanoma, renal cell, hepatocellular, or head and neck squamous cell carcinoma were enrolled in the trial. Before TCR sequencing, CD4+ T cells and CD8+ T cells from peripheral blood were sorted into separate populations.

Comments on this clone: Its antigen is unknown. Base qualities were left out, and no much larger clone turns up one base away.

The receptor's source is an adult with an advanced solid tumor such as melanoma, head and neck, liver or kidney cancer. The chain links TRBV4-1 with TRBJ1-4; no D gene call is confident. Material: CD4+ or CD8+ T cells sorted from blood, obtained in a trial of the OX40 agonist ivuxolimab. The CDR3 here reads CASSRPDGSNEKLFF. In nucleotides, the sequence is TGCGCCAGCAGCCGGCCTGACGGAAGTAATGAAAAACTGTTTTTT.